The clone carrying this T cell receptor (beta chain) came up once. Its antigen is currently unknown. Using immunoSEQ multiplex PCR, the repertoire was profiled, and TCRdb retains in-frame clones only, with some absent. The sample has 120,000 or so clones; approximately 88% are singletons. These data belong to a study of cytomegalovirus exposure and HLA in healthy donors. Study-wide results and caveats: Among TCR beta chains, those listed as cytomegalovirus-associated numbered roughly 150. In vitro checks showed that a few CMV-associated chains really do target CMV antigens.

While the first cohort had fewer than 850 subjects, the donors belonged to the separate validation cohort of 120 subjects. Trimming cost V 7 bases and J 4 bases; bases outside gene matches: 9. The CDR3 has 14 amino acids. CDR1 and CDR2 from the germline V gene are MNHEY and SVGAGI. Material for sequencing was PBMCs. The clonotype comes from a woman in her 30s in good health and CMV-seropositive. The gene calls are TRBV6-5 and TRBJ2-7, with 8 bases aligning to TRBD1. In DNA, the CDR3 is TGTGCCAGCAAACCAGGGGGCCACGGGTACGAGCAGTACTTC. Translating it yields CASKPGGHGYEQYF.